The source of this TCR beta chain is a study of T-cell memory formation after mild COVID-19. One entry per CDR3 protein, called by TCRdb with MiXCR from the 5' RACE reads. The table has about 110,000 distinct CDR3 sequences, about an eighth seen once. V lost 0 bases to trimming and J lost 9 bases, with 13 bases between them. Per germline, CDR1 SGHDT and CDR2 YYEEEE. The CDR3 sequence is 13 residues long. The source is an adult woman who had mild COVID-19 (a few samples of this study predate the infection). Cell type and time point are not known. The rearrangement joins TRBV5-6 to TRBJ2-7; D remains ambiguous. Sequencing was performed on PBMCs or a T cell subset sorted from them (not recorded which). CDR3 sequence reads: CASSLGGPGRQYF. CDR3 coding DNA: TGTGCCAGCAGCTTGGGGGGTCCCGGCCGGCAGTACTTC.